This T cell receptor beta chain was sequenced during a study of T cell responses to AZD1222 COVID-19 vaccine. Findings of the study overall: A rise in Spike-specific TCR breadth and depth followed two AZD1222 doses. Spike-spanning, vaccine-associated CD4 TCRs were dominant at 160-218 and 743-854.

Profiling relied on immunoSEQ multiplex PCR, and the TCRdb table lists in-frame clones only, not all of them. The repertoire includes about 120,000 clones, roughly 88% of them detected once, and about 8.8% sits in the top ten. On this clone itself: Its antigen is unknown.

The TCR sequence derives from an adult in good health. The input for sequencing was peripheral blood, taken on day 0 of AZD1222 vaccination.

The CDR3, as DNA: TGTGCCAGCAGCCAAGACAATGGGAGGTATGGCTACACCTTC. Encoded protein: CASSQDNGRYGYTF. The chain employs TRBV3-1 (or the pseudogene TRBV3-2) and TRBJ1-2; D gene uncertain. Germline V gene lookup returns CDR1 LGHDT and CDR2 YNNKEL (reference sequence). Trimming removed 0 bases from V and 5 bases from J, with 10 bases in between. The CDR3 sequence is 14 residues long.